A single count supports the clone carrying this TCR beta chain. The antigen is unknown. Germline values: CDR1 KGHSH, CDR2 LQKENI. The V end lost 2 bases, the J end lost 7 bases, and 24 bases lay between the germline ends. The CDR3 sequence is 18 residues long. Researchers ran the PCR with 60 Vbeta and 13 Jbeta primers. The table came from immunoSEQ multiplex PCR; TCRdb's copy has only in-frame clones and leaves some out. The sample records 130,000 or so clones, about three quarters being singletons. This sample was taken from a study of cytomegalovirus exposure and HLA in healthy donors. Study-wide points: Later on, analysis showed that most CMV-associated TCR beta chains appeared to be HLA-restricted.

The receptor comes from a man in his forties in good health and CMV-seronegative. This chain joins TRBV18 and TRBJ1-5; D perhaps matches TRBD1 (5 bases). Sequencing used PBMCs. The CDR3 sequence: CASSPKKPPQGENQPQHF. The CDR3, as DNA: TGTGCCAGCTCACCAAAAAAACCCCCGCAGGGTGAAAACCAGCCCCAGCATTTT.